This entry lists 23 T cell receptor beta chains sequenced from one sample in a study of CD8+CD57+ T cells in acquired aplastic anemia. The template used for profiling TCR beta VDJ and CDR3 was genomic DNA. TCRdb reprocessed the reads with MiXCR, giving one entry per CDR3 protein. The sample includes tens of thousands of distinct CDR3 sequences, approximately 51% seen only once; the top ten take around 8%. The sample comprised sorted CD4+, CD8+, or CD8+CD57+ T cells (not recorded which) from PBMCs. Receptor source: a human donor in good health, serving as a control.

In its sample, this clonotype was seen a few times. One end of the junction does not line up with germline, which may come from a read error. The CDR3 loop reads CSVSDGEGGCTF. DNA for the CDR3: TGCAGCGTTTCCGATGGGGAGGGTGGCTGCACCTTC. The chain recombines TRBV29-1 with TRBJ1-2; no firm D call. Germline CDR1 is SQVTM and CDR2 is ANQGSEA. The CDR3 runs to 12 residues.

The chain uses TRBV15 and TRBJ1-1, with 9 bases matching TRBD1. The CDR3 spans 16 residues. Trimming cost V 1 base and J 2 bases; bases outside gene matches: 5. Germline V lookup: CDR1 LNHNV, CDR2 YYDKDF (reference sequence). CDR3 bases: TGTGCCACCAGCAGAGGGCTCACAGGGGGCAACACTGAAGCTTTCTTT. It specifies CATSRGLTGGNTEAFF.

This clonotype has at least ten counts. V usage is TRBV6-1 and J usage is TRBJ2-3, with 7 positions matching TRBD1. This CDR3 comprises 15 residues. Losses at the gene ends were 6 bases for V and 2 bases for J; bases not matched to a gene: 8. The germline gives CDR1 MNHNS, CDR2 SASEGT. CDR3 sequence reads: CASRQGSGVTDTQYF. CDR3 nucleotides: TGTGCCAGCAGACAGGGGAGTGGGGTCACAGATACGCAGTATTTT.

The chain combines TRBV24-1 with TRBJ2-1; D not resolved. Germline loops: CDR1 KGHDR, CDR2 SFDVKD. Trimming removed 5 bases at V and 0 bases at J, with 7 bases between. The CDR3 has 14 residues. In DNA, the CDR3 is TGTGCCACCAGTGGACACACCTCCTACAATGAGCAGTTCTTC. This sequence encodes CATSGHTSYNEQFF.

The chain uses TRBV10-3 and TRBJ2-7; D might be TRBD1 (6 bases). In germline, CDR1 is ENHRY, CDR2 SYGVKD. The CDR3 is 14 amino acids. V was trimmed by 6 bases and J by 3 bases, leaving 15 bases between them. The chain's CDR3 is CAIRPQGTGYEQYF. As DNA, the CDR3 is TGTGCCATCAGACCACAGGGAACTGGCTACGAGCAGTACTTC.

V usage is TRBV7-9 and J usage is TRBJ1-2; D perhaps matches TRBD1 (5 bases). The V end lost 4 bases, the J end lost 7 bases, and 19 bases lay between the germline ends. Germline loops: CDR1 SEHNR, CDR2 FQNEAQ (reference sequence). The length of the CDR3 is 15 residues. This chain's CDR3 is CASSSNGAQYCGYTF. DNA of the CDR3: TGTGCCAGCAGCTCGAACGGGGCTCAATACTGTGGCTACACCTTC.

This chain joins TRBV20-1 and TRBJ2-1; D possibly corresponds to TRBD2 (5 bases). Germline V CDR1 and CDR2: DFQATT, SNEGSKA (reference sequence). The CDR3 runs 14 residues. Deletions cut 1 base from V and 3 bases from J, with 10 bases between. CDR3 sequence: CSARGGDYYNEQFF. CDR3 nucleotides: TGCAGTGCTAGAGGGGGTGACTACTACAATGAGCAGTTCTTC.

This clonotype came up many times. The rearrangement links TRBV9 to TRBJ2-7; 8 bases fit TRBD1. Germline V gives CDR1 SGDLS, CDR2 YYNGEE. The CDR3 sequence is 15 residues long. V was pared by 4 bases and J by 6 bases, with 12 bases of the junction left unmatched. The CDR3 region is CASSPRTGFGSEQYF. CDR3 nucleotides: TGTGCCAGCAGCCCCCGGACAGGGTTTGGATCCGAGCAGTACTTC.

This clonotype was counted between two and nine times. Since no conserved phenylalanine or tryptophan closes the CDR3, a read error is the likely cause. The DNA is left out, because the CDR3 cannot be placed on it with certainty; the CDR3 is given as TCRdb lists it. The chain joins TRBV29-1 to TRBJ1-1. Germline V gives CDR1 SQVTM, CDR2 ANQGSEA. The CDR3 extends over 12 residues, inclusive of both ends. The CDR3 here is CSVERQETEAFS.

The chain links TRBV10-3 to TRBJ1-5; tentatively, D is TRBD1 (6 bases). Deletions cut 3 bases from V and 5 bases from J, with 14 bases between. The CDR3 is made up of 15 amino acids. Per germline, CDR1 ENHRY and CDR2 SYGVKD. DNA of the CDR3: TGTGCCATCAGTGATGCAGGGGCTTGGTATCAGCCCCAGCATTTT. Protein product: CAISDAGAWYQPQHF.

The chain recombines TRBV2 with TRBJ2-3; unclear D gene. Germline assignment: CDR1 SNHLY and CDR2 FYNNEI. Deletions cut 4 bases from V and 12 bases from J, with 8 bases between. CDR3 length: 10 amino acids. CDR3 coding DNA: TGTGCCAGCAGTGTCCTCGCCCAGTATTTT. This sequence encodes CASSVLAQYF.

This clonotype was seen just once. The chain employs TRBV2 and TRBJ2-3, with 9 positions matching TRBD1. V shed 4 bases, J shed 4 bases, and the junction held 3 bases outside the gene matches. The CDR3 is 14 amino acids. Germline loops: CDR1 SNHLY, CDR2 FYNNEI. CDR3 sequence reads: CASSVGTGSDTQYF. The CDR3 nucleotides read TGTGCCAGCAGTGTAGGGACAGGGTCAGATACGCAGTATTTT.

CDR3 protein: CASSSSGLAGGLWETQYF. The CDR3 region has the DNA TGCGCCAGCAGCTCCTCGGGACTAGCGGGGGGGCTCTGGGAGACCCAGTACTTC. The V gene is TRBV5-1, the J gene TRBJ2-5; 16 nucleotides align to TRBD2. The trim removed 3 bases at V and 5 bases at J, leaving 10 bases unmatched. The CDR3 spans 18 residues. From germline, CDR1 is SGHRS and CDR2 YFSETQ.

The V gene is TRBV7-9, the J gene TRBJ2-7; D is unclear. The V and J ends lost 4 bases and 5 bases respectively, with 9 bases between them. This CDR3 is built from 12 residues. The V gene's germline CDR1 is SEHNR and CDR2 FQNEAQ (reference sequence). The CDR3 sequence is CASSSRFHEQYF. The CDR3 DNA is TGTGCCAGCAGCTCCCGATTCCACGAGCAGTACTTC.

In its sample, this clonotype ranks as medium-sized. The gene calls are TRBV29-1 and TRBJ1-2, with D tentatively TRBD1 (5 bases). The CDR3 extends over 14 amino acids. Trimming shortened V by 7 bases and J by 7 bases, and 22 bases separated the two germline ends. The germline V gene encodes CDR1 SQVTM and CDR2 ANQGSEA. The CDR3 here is CSAPSAKGRRGYTF. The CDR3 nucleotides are TGCAGCGCCCCCTCGGCCAAGGGGCGACGTGGCTACACCTTC. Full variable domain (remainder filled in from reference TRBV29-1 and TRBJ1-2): SAVISQKPSRDICQRGTSLTIQCQVDSQVTMMFWYRQQPGQSLTLIATANQGSEATYESGFVIDKFPISRPNLTFSTLTVSNMSPEDSSIYLCSAPSAKGRRGYTFGSGTRLTVV.

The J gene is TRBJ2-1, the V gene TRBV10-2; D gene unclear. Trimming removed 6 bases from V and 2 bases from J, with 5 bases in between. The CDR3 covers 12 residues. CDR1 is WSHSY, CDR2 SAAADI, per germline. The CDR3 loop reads CASRDPYNEQFF. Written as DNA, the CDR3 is TGCGCCAGCAGGGACCCCTACAATGAGCAGTTCTTC.

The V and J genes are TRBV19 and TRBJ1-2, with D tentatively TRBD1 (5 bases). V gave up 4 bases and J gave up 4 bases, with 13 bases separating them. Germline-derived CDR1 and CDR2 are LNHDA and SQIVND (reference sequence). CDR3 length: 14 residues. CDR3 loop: CASSTPGRTYGYTF. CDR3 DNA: TGTGCCAGTAGTACACCGGGACGTACCTATGGCTACACCTTC.

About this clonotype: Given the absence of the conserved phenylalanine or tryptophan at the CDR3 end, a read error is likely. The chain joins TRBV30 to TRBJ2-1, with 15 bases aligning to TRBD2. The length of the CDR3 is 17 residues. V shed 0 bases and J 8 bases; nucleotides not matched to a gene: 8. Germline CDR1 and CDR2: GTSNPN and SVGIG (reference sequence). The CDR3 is CAWSVLRTSGRAYEQFL. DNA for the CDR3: TGTGCCTGGAGTGTACTAAGGACTAGCGGGAGGGCCTATGAGCAGTTCTTA.

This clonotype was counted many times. Here the CDR3 DNA reads TGTGCCAGCAGTTTATCCACAGTAAAGGAGCAGTTCTTC. Its protein product is CASSLSTVKEQFF. The genes are TRBV27 and TRBJ2-1; no firm D call. V was shortened by 0 bases and J by 10 bases, with 10 bases between the two germline ends. CDR3 length equals 13 residues. Germline V gene data show CDR1 as MNHEY and CDR2 as SMNVEV (reference sequence).

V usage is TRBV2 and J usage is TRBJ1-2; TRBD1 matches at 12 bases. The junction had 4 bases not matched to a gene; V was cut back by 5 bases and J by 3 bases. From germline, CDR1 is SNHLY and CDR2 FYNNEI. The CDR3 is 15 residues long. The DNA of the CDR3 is TGTGCCAGCAGTCGGGACAGGGGGCTTGACTATGGCTACACCTTC. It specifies CASSRDRGLDYGYTF.

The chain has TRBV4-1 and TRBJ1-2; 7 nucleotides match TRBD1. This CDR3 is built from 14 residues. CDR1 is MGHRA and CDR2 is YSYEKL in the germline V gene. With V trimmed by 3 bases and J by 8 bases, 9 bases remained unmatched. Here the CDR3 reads CASSQYRQGNGYTF. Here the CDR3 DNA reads TGCGCCAGCAGCCAGTATCGACAGGGTAACGGCTACACCTTC.

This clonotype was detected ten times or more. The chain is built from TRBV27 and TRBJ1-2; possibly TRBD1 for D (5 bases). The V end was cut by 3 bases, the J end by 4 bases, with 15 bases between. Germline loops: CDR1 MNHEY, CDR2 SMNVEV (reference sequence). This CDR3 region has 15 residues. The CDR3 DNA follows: TGTGCCAGCAGTTTCGGGGCAGCCGAATCCTATGGCTACACCTTC. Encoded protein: CASSFGAAESYGYTF.

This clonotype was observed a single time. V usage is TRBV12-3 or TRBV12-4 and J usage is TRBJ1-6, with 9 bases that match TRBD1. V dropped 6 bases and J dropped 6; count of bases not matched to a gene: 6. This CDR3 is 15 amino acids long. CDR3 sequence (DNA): TGTGCCAGCAGCCCTACAGGGGGCGTTAATTCACCCCTCCACTTT. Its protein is CASSPTGGVNSPLHF.